This TCR beta chain came from a study of identical twins. J was trimmed by 6 bases and V by 7 bases; bases with no gene match: 11. This CDR3 spans 15 amino acids. CDR1 MNHNS and CDR2 SASEGT come from the germline V gene. TCRdb recomputed calls from the 5' RACE reads with MiXCR, one row per CDR3 protein. The sample lists some 460,000 distinct CDR3 sequences; 13% to 15% were seen once. This clonotype was found many times. The same sample was also studied in work on yellow fever vaccine responses in identical twins.

Sequencing was done on a sample of CD4+ T cells sorted from blood. The sequence came from a woman between 18 and 29 years old in good health. The rearrangement links TRBV6-1 to TRBJ2-2, with 7 nucleotides matching TRBD2. For the CDR3, the DNA is TGTGCCAGCAATCCTTGGGCGGGAGTATCCGGGGAGCTGTTTTTT. Translating it yields CASNPWAGVSGELFF.